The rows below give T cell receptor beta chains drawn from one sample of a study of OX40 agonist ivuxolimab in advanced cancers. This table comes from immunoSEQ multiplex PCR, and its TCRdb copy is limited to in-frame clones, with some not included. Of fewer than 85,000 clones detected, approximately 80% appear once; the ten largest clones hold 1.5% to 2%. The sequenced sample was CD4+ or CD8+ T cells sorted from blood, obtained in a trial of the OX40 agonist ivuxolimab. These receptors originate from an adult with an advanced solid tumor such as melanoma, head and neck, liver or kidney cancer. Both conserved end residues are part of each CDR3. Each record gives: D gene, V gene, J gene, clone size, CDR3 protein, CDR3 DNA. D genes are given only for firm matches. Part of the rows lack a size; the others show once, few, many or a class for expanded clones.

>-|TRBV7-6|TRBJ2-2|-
CASTIRVGGELFF
TGTGCCAGCACCATTCGGGTGGGCGGGGAGCTGTTTTTT
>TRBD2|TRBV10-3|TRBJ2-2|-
CAISEATSGRAGELFF
TGTGCCATCAGTGAGGCGACTAGCGGGAGGGCCGGGGAGCTGTTTTTT
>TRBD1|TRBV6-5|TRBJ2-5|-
CASSRDRDQETQYF
TGTGCCAGCTCCCGGGACAGGGACCAAGAGACCCAGTACTTC
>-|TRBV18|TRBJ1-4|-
CASSVAAGNEKLFF
TGTGCCAGCTCAGTTGCGGCGGGTAATGAAAAACTGTTTTTT
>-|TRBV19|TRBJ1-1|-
CASSSGGGVGSEAFF
TGTGCCAGCTCCTCGGGGGGGGGCGTGGGATCTGAAGCTTTCTTT
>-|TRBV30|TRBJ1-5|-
CAWSVGQLNQPQHF
TGTGCCTGGAGTGTTGGCCAGCTAAATCAGCCCCAGCATTTT
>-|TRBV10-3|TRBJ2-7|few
CAITQDGDEQYF
TGTGCCATCACTCAGGACGGGGACGAGCAGTACTTC
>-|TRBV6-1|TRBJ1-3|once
CASSIDPNAGNTIYF
TGTGCCAGCAGTATAGACCCCAACGCTGGAAACACCATATATTTT
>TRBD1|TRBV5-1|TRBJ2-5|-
CASSAGTGFQETQYF
TGCGCCAGCAGCGCTGGGACAGGGTTTCAAGAGACCCAGTACTTC
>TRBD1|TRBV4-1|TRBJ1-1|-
CASRGQGHTEAFF
TGCGCCAGCAGGGGACAGGGTCACACTGAAGCTTTCTTT
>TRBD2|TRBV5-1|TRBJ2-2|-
CASSLVAGANTGELFF
TGCGCCAGCAGCTTGGTAGCGGGGGCCAACACCGGGGAGCTGTTTTTT
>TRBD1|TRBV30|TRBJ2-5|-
CAWGGQAPETQYF
TGTGCCTGGGGGGGACAGGCTCCAGAGACCCAGTACTTC
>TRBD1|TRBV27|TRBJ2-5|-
CASSPRRGRGETQYF
TGTGCCAGCAGTCCCCGCAGGGGGCGCGGGGAGACCCAGTACTTC
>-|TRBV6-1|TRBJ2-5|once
CASRISGGGTQYF
TGTGCCAGCAGGATCTCAGGGGGGGGGACCCAGTACTTC
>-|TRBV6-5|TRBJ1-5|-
CASSYSNTRGGQPQHF
TGTGCCAGCAGTTACTCGAATACAAGGGGAGGTCAGCCCCAGCATTTT
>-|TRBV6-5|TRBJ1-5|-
CASSYEGGQPQHF
TGTGCCAGCAGTTACGAGGGAGGTCAGCCCCAGCATTTT
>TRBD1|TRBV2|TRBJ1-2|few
CASSWRQGANYGYTF
TGTGCCAGCAGTTGGAGACAGGGGGCGAACTATGGCTACACCTTC
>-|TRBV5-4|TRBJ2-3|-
CASSPIGRVMGTDTQYF
TGTGCCAGCAGCCCGATCGGCAGGGTAATGGGCACAGATACGCAGTATTTT
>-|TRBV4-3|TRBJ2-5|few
CASSQVGGGSGETQYF
TGCGCCAGCAGCCAAGTAGGTGGCGGATCCGGGGAGACCCAGTACTTC
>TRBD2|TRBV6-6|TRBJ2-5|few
CASSQSQGGAQETQYF
TGTGCCAGCAGTCAGTCCCAGGGAGGGGCCCAAGAGACCCAGTACTTC
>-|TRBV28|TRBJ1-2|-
CASSLGRDGYTF
TGTGCCAGCAGTTTAGGGAGGGATGGCTACACCTTC
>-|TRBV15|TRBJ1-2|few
CATLGTAAYGYTF
TGTGCCACCCTAGGGACTGCTGCCTATGGCTACACCTTC
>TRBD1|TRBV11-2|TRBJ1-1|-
CASSFTPSRDRGGNTEAFF
TGTGCCAGCAGCTTTACCCCGTCCCGGGACAGGGGGGGGAACACTGAAGCTTTCTTT
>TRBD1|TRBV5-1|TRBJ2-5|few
CASSKGTGQETQYF
TGCGCCAGCAGTAAGGGGACAGGCCAAGAGACCCAGTACTTC
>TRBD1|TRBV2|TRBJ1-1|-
CASKDRGPGAFF
TGTGCCAGCAAGGACAGGGGGCCCGGAGCTTTCTTT
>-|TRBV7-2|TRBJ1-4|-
CASSLATNEKLFF
TGTGCCAGCAGCTTAGCAACTAATGAAAAACTGTTTTTT
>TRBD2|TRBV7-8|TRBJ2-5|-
CASSFSSGFQETQYF
TGTGCCAGCAGCTTTTCTAGCGGGTTCCAAGAGACCCAGTACTTC
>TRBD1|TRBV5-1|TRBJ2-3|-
CASSPWTGTSTDTQYF
TGCGCCAGCAGCCCATGGACAGGGACTAGCACAGATACGCAGTATTTT
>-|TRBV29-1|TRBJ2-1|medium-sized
CSVENSVRFF
TGCAGCGTTGAAAACTCCGTCCGGTTCTTC
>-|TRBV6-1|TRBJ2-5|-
CASSEVVVGETQYF
TGTGCCAGCAGTGAAGTGGTGGTCGGGGAGACCCAGTACTTC
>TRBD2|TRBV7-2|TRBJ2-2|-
CATRQGGGAAGELFF
TGTGCCACGCGCCAGGGCGGGGGGGCCGCCGGGGAGCTGTTTTTT
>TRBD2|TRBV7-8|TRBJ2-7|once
CASSFTSGGVYEQYF
TGTGCCAGCAGCTTTACTAGCGGGGGCGTCTACGAGCAGTACTTC
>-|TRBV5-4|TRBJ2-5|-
CASSWRSDAETQYF
TGTGCCAGCAGCTGGAGGTCCGACGCAGAGACCCAGTACTTC
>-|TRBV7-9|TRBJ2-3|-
CASSEDLNHYTDTQYF
TGTGCCAGCAGCGAGGACTTAAACCATTATACAGATACGCAGTATTTT
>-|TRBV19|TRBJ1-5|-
CASSARGIENQPQHF
TGTGCCAGTAGTGCCCGGGGTATTGAGAATCAGCCCCAGCATTTT
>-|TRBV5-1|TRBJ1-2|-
CASSLGRGGYTF
TGCGCCAGCAGCTTGGGGAGGGGTGGCTACACCTTC
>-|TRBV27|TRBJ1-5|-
CASSPAAGTAGNQPQHF
TGTGCCAGCAGTCCTGCCGCCGGGACGGCGGGGAATCAGCCCCAGCATTTT